The entry below describes one T cell receptor (beta chain). Its antigen remains unknown. Production of TCR beta libraries used UMI-labeled 5' RACE as the method. TCRdb reanalyzed the 5' RACE reads, giving one entry per CDR3 protein sequence and no DNA. The sample table includes around 20,000 distinct CDR3 sequences. The data derive from a study of human CD8 memory T cell subsets. Germline V gene sequence: CDR1 SEHNR, CDR2 FQNEAQ (reference sequence). The CDR3 is 14 residues long. Study results and limitations: According to Chao1 estimates, stem-like memory T cells seemed more diverse than precursor exhausted T cells were. Minimal repertoire overlap was seen between stem-like memory T cells and precursor exhausted T cells.

Total CD8+ T cells underwent enrichment via negative magnetic separation. RNA originated from duplicate vials containing over 130,000 sorted CD8+ T cells per subset. Sequenced sample: CD8+ T cells from PBMCs. The gene calls are TRBV7-9 and TRBJ2-1; TCRdb's D gene call, TRBD2, goes unchecked for lack of DNA. This sequence was found in a human donor in good health. This CDR3 reads CASSGLSPYNEQFF. The entire variable domain, with the rest obtained from reference TRBV7-9 and TRBJ2-1, is as follows: DTGVSQNPRHKITKRGQNVTFRCDPISEHNRLYWYRQTLGQGPEFLTYFQNEAQLEKSRLLSDRFSAERPKGSFSTLEIQRTEQGDSAMYLCASSGLSPYNEQFFGPGTRLTVL.